This entry describes one T cell receptor (beta chain). What it binds is unknown. Its ends do not fully match the called genes, so a read error is possible. The time point was: pretreatment peripheral blood. It was locally advanced or metastatic urothelial carcinoma that patients had. This CDR3 is 15 amino acids long. Germline V lookup: CDR1 SGHRS, CDR2 YFSETQ. This record belongs to a study of PD-L1 blockade in urothelial cancer. Overall study context: Previous chemotherapy exposure amounted to 0 to 3 regimens for patients. Blood analyses occurred 3 weeks (second dose) and 6 weeks post treatment start. Study-wide points: Lower pretreatment blood TCR clonality, under the median, predicted better survival, researchers reported.

Here immunoSEQ multiplex PCR was the method, and the copy in TCRdb shows in-frame clones only, minus some. The repertoire holds more than 15,000 clones, over 75% seen once, with about 13% in the top ten. This specimen consisted of PBMCs, obtained around atezolizumab (anti-PD-L1) treatment. The origin of this receptor is a man aged 65 to 79 with urothelial cancer. The chain is built from TRBV5-1 and TRBJ2-3; tentatively, D is TRBD2 (7 bases). CDR3 bases: TGCGCCAGCAGCTTGTTGTCGGGGGGCACCGATACGCAGTATTTT. Protein: CASSLLSGGTDTQYF. Full variable domain (rest looked up from reference TRBV5-1 and TRBJ2-3): KAGVTQTPRYLIKTRGQQVTLSCSPISGHRSVSWYQQTPGQGLQFLFEYFSETQRNKGNFPGRFSGRQFSNSRSEMNVSTLELGDSALYLCASSLLSGGTDTQYFGPGTRLTVL.